This T cell receptor beta chain was documented in a study of T-cell reconstitution after alpha-beta-depleted transplantation in children. Broader study findings: Some patients' high day-60 TCRbeta diversity was traced to surviving recipient T cells and thymic progenitors.

A word on this clonotype: What it binds is unknown.

Library preparation (for TCRbeta) was performed with unique molecular identifiers. TCRdb re-called the PCR reads through MiXCR, storing one row per CDR3 protein. Of approximately 47,000 distinct CDR3 sequences in the sample, 52% are singletons; the top ten hold more than 30%. The CDR3 length is 16 residues. V lost 1 base to trimming and J lost 4 bases, with 13 bases between them. Germline V gives CDR1 LGHNA, CDR2 YSLEER. Specimen: peripheral blood, collected before TCRalphabeta/CD19-depleted stem cell transplant. The sequence came from a boy in the first two years of life with SCID, due to receive a stem cell transplant. The rearrangement joins TRBV4-3 to TRBJ1-4; D perhaps matches TRBD1 (5 bases). CDR3 amino acids: CASSQVGTEGNEKLFF. The CDR3 region has the DNA TGCGCCAGCAGCCAAGTCGGGACGGAGGGTAATGAAAAACTGTTTTTT.